The 32 T cell receptor beta chains below come from one sample, sequenced in a study of cytomegalovirus exposure and HLA in healthy donors (dated by TCRdb to about 2017). The library was made by the immunoSEQ multiplex PCR assay. A mixture of 60 forward primers for TCR Vbeta segments and 13 reverse primers for TCR Jbeta segments was used in the multiplex PCR. The table comes from immuneACCESS by way of TCRdb, which keeps in-frame sequences with V and J called. Part of the clones is missing from these tables; in studies checked, under half for an unresolved V gene and the rest for unknown reasons. The sample has 240,000 or so clones on record, 82% of them singletons. More than 5% of the sample is in the top ten clones. Sample: PBMCs. The receptors come from a woman aged 40 to 50 in good health and CMV-seropositive.

The chain uses TRBV7-6 and TRBJ2-5; 10 nucleotides agree with TRBD2. J gave up 1 base and V 1 base, and 3 bases lay outside the gene matches. CDR1 is SGHVS, CDR2 FNYEAQ, per germline. This CDR3 has 16 residues. The CDR3 protein is CASSLGASGGQETQYF. In DNA, the CDR3 is TGTGCCAGCAGCTTAGGGGCTAGCGGGGGCCAAGAGACCCAGTACTTC.

J is TRBJ2-1 and V is TRBV6-5; 15 bases match TRBD2. The junction had 3 bases not matched to a gene; V was cut back by 2 bases and J by 7 bases. Germline CDR1 reads MNHEY; CDR2 reads SVGAGI. The length of the CDR3 is 16 residues. The CDR3 sequence: CASSYGTSGGKNEQFF. CDR3 sequence (DNA): TGTGCCAGCAGTTACGGGACTAGCGGGGGGAAGAATGAGCAGTTCTTC.

Only a few counts were recorded for this clone. The chain joins TRBV18 to TRBJ2-5; 9 bases are a match to TRBD2. Germline loops: CDR1 KGHSH, CDR2 LQKENI. This CDR3 region has 16 residues. The V and J ends lost 0 bases and 4 bases, in that order; junction bases with no gene match: 6. The DNA of the CDR3 is TGTGCCAGCTCACCACCCGGGCTAGCGGGACCAGAGACCCAGTACTTC. Its translation: CASSPPGLAGPETQYF.

The chain joins TRBV6-5 to TRBJ1-3; D remains ambiguous. Trimming shortened V by 2 bases and J by 2 bases, and 13 bases separated the two germline ends. CDR3 length: 16 residues. In germline, CDR1 is MNHEY, CDR2 SVGAGI. The CDR3 spells CASSYRRDIPGNTIYF. CDR3 in DNA: TGTGCCAGCAGTTACAGGCGTGACATCCCTGGAAACACCATATATTTT.

The chain uses TRBV5-1 and TRBJ2-5, with 7 bases aligning to TRBD1. Germline V CDR1 and CDR2: SGHRS, YFSETQ. J lost 2 bases, V lost 4 bases, and 11 bases had no gene match. The length of the CDR3 is 16 residues. This CDR3 is CASSRTGVLVQETQYF. CDR3 sequence (DNA): TGCGCCAGCAGCCGTACAGGGGTCCTCGTTCAAGAGACCCAGTACTTC.

CDR3 in amino acids: CSARQGGEQYF. The CDR3 DNA reads TGCAGCGCTCGTCAGGGTGGCGAGCAGTACTTC. The V gene is TRBV29-1, the J gene TRBJ2-7; perhaps TRBD1 as D (5 bases). Germline V gene lookup returns CDR1 SQVTM and CDR2 ANQGSEA. This CDR3 spans 11 amino acids. Deletions cut 7 bases from V and 6 bases from J, with 13 bases between.

The chain combines TRBV7-2 with TRBJ1-1, with 8 bases that match TRBD1. The V gene end was trimmed by 6 bases and the J gene end by 0 bases; junction bases not matched to a gene: 12. The CDR3 sequence is 17 residues long. Germline V gene sequence: CDR1 SGHTA, CDR2 FQGNSA. The CDR3 DNA sequence: TGTGCCAGCAGTTTACGGACAGGGCCCTTAATGAACACTGAAGCTTTCTTT. As protein: CASSLRTGPLMNTEAFF. Drawing the rest from reference TRBV7-2 and TRBJ1-1, the complete variable domain is GAGVSQSPSNKVTEKGKDVELRCDPISGHTALYWYRQSLGQGLEFLIYFQGNSAPDKSGLPSDRFSAERTGGSVSTLTIQRTQQEDSAVYLCASSLRTGPLMNTEAFFGQGTRLTVV.

The chain employs TRBV2 and TRBJ2-5; 8 nucleotides match TRBD1. The J call may be incorrect, as the DNA end agrees better with TRBJ2-7. From germline, CDR1 is SNHLY and CDR2 FYNNEI. The CDR3 has 14 residues. The CDR3 spells CASRTSTGAYEQYF. The CDR3 DNA is TGTGCCAGCAGAACCTCGACAGGGGCCTACGAGCAGTACTTC.

V gene TRBV15 combines with J gene TRBJ2-3; 8 nucleotides line up with TRBD1. The junction had 21 bases not matched to a gene; V was cut back by 5 bases and J by 2 bases. Germline CDR1 and CDR2: LNHNV and YYDKDF (reference sequence). CDR3 size: 20 residues. CDR3: CATSYTGLIDRGQLTDTQYF. CDR3 DNA: TGTGCCACCAGCTATACTGGTCTAATTGACAGGGGACAACTCACAGATACGCAGTATTTT.

The J gene is TRBJ2-5, the V gene TRBV18, with 8 positions matching TRBD1. Looked up from germline, CDR1 is KGHSH and CDR2 is LQKENI. V gave up 3 bases and J gave up 10 bases; unmatched junction bases: 4. The CDR3 length is 12 residues. CDR3 DNA: TGTGCCAGCTCACCCACGACAGGGGACCAGTACTTC. This codes for CASSPTTGDQYF.

V gene TRBV9 combines with J gene TRBJ2-3; TRBD2 aligns across 9 bases. CDR3 size: 17 residues. Germline assignment: CDR1 SGDLS and CDR2 YYNGEE. V lost 0 bases and J lost 4; bases outside the gene matches: 9. CDR3: CASSVEGGGAEADTQYF. CDR3 coding DNA: TGTGCCAGCAGCGTAGAGGGCGGGGGGGCCGAGGCAGATACGCAGTATTTT.

The gene calls are TRBV6-1 and TRBJ1-6; 7 bases agree with TRBD1. The length of the CDR3 is 15 residues. From germline, CDR1 is MNHNS and CDR2 SASEGT. Losses at the gene ends were 10 bases for V and 4 bases for J; bases not matched to a gene: 10. CDR3 protein: CATSIPTGYNSPLHF. In DNA, the CDR3 is TGTGCCACCTCTATCCCGACAGGGTATAATTCACCCCTCCACTTT.

This clone was picked up a small number of times. The rearrangement links TRBV19 to TRBJ2-7, with 9 positions matching TRBD2. This CDR3 has 15 residues. The V segment lost 7 bases and the J segment 1 base; nucleotides outside the gene matches: 8. The germline V gene encodes CDR1 LNHDA and CDR2 SQIVND (reference sequence). DNA for the CDR3: TGTGCCAGTAATGCCAGCGGGGGGCTTTCCTACGAGCAGTACTTC. This translates into CASNASGGLSYEQYF.

This clone was detected once. The chain couples TRBV27 to TRBJ1-5; no definite D call. The CDR3 is made up of 12 amino acids. The germline CDR1 and CDR2 sequences are MNHEY and SMNVEV (reference sequence). Trimming left V 7 bases short and J 4 bases short, with 8 bases between. Here the CDR3 reads CASKRGNQPQHF. The CDR3 region has the DNA TGTGCCAGCAAACGGGGTAATCAGCCCCAGCATTTT.

The chain is built from TRBV5-8 and TRBJ1-2; perhaps TRBD1 as D (5 bases). CDR1 is SGHTS, CDR2 YDEGEE, per germline. V was clipped by 6 bases and J by 3 bases, with 12 bases between them. The CDR3 covers 13 residues. The CDR3 sequence is CASTWGVDYGYTF. DNA of the CDR3: TGTGCCAGCACCTGGGGGGTGGACTATGGCTACACCTTC.

This clone was picked up one time. One end of the junction fails to match germline, which may point to a read error. The chain uses TRBV28 and TRBJ1-5, with 11 bases identical to TRBD1. CDR3 size: 16 residues. The germline CDR1 and CDR2 sequences are MDHEN and SYDVKM. Here the CDR3 reads CASSTTGQGVIQLQHF. DNA for the CDR3: TGTGCCAGCAGTACTACGGGACAGGGGGTCATACAGCTCCAGCATTTT.

The rearrangement joins TRBV7-2 to TRBJ2-5; TRBD2 agrees at 9 bases. The germline V gene has CDR1 SGHTA and CDR2 FQGNSA. The V gene end was trimmed by 5 bases and the J gene end by 2 bases; junction bases not matched to a gene: 6. The CDR3 length is 15 residues. In nucleotides, the CDR3 is TGTGCCAGCAGCCATAGCGGGAGCGGGCAAGAGACCCAGTACTTC. Protein product: CASSHSGSGQETQYF. The whole variable domain, remainder taken from reference TRBV7-2 and TRBJ2-5, is GAGVSQSPSNKVTEKGKDVELRCDPISGHTALYWYRQSLGQGLEFLIYFQGNSAPDKSGLPSDRFSAERTGGSVSTLTIQRTQQEDSAVYLCASSHSGSGQETQYFGPGTRLLVL.

The chain is built from TRBV19 and TRBJ2-1; TRBD1 aligns across 8 bases. J was trimmed by 9 bases and V by 5 bases; bases with no gene match: 12. The length of the CDR3 is 15 residues. From germline, CDR1 is LNHDA and CDR2 SQIVND (reference sequence). The CDR3 protein is CASSFPGTGTIEQFF. In DNA form, the CDR3 reads TGTGCCAGTAGTTTCCCCGGGACAGGTACGATTGAGCAGTTCTTC.

CDR3 residues: CASKISQRGHREYF. The CDR3 DNA is TGTGCCAGCAAAATTAGCCAGCGGGGACATCGGGAGTACTTC. The genes are TRBV7-8 and TRBJ2-5; D is possibly TRBD2 (7 bases). Germline V gives CDR1 SGHVS, CDR2 FQNEAQ. The V end was cut by 7 bases, the J end by 12 bases, with 24 bases between. The CDR3 covers 14 residues.

The chain carries TRBV6-5 and TRBJ2-1; weak D call: TRBD2 (6 bases). The CDR3 spans 14 residues. V was trimmed by 8 bases and J by 5 bases, leaving 16 bases between them. Germline lookup yields CDR1 MNHEY and CDR2 SVGAGI. CDR3 loop: CASRREVLHNEQFF. In DNA form, the CDR3 reads TGTGCCAGCCGCAGGGAGGTGTTACACAATGAGCAGTTCTTC.

This sequence joins TRBV6-5 and TRBJ1-5, with no clear D. The ends were cut back, 5 bases at V and 0 bases at J, with 8 bases in the middle. Germline lookup yields CDR1 MNHEY and CDR2 SVGAGI. The CDR3 loop spans 14 amino acids. The CDR3, as DNA: TGTGCCAGCAGTCGACGGGATAGCAATCAGCCCCAGCATTTT. This encodes CASSRRDSNQPQHF.

The CDR3 region has the DNA TGTGCCAGCAGTGCCAGGTTAGGCTACACCTTC. Translating it yields CASSARLGYTF. The J gene is TRBJ1-2, the V gene TRBV2; D remains unclear. Looked up from germline, CDR1 is SNHLY and CDR2 is FYNNEI. The V end lost 4 bases, the J end lost 8 bases, and 8 bases lay between the germline ends. The CDR3 totals 11 residues.

The rearrangement joins TRBV19 to TRBJ1-3; TRBD1 matches 8 bases. Per germline, CDR1 LNHDA and CDR2 SQIVND (reference sequence). The CDR3 has 14 residues. V was pared by 11 bases and J by 2 bases, with 8 bases of the junction left unmatched. This chain's CDR3 is CAGTGGRTGNTIYF. The CDR3 DNA reads TGTGCCGGGACAGGAGGGCGGACTGGAAACACCATATATTTT.

This chain joins TRBV4-1 and TRBJ2-3; 11 bases agree with TRBD2. CDR1 is MGHRA, CDR2 YSYEKL, per germline. CDR3 size: 16 residues. Trimming took 2 bases from V and 4 from J; bases not matched to a gene: 5. CDR3 sequence (DNA): TGCGCCAGCAGCCAATGGGGGACTAGCGGCTCAGATACGCAGTATTTT. The encoded protein is CASSQWGTSGSDTQYF.

Only a few counts were recorded for this clone. V and J are TRBV9 and TRBJ1-5, with TRBD1 matching over 8 bases. The germline V gene has CDR1 SGDLS and CDR2 YYNGEE. The CDR3 is 14 residues long. V lost 5 bases and J lost 9; bases outside the gene matches: 10. This chain's CDR3 is CASSESGGYWPQHF. CDR3 DNA: TGTGCCAGCAGTGAGTCAGGGGGCTACTGGCCCCAGCATTTT.

The rearrangement uses TRBV11-3 and TRBJ2-5, with TRBD1 matching 7 bases. Germline V gene sequence: CDR1 SGHNT, CDR2 YENEEA. The CDR3 totals 15 residues. J lost 2 bases, V lost 3 bases, and 6 bases had no gene match. CDR3 DNA: TGTGCCAGCAGCTTGTCGGGACAGATACAAGAGACCCAGTACTTC. It yields the protein CASSLSGQIQETQYF. The full variable domain, rest sourced from reference TRBV11-3 and TRBJ2-5, is EAGVVQSPRYKIIEKKQPVAFWCNPISGHNTLYWYLQNLGQGPELLIRYENEEAVDDSQLPKDRFSAERLKGVDSTLKIQPAELGDSAVYLCASSLSGQIQETQYFGPGTRLLVL.

The chain recombines TRBV29-1 with TRBJ1-2, with D possibly matching TRBD1 (5 bases). Trimming left V 4 bases short and J 3 bases short, with 12 bases between. The CDR3 totals 13 residues. CDR1 and CDR2 (germline): SQVTM, ANQGSEA. The CDR3 sequence: CSVAVGEDYGYTF. The CDR3, as DNA: TGCAGCGTTGCCGTAGGGGAGGACTATGGCTACACCTTC. Looking up the rest from reference TRBV29-1 and TRBJ1-2 gives the full variable domain: SAVISQKPSRDICQRGTSLTIQCQVDSQVTMMFWYRQQPGQSLTLIATANQGSEATYESGFVIDKFPISRPNLTFSTLTVSNMSPEDSSIYLCSVAVGEDYGYTFGSGTRLTVV.

The chain links TRBV5-4 to TRBJ1-1, with TRBD1 matching over 9 bases. Germline V gives CDR1 SGHNT, CDR2 YYREEE (reference sequence). Trimming at V came to 2 bases and at J to 7 bases, leaving 6 bases not matched to a gene. The length of the CDR3 is 14 residues. Here the CDR3 reads CASSLTGTGIEAFF. CDR3 DNA: TGTGCCAGCAGCTTAACCGGGACAGGGATTGAAGCTTTCTTT.

J is TRBJ1-2 and V is TRBV7-7, with 7 bases aligning to TRBD1. The CDR3 loop spans 18 amino acids. The germline V gene encodes CDR1 SSHAT and CDR2 FNYEAQ (reference sequence). V was clipped by 6 bases and J by 5 bases; unmatched bases: 21. For the CDR3, the DNA is TGTGCCAGCAGTCGGGGTCCAGACAGGGCCGCCTTTGGATATGGCTACACCTTC. Encoded protein: CASSRGPDRAAFGYGYTF.

The J gene is TRBJ2-1, the V gene TRBV5-1, with 15 bases matching TRBD2. The V gene's germline CDR1 is SGHRS and CDR2 YFSETQ. With 4 bases clipped from V and 7 bases from J, the junction kept 6 bases outside the gene matches. This CDR3 is 16 amino acids long. The CDR3 protein is CASSRTSGGVTNEQFF. The CDR3 region has the DNA TGCGCCAGCAGCCGGACTAGCGGGGGGGTCACAAATGAGCAGTTCTTC.

This chain connects TRBV7-2 to TRBJ2-1, with D perhaps TRBD1 (6 bases). Germline V gene sequence: CDR1 SGHTA, CDR2 FQGNSA. The CDR3 runs to 16 residues. V dropped 1 base and J dropped 1 base, with 11 bases sitting between them. This chain's CDR3 is CASSLEGVRSYNEQFF. CDR3 coding DNA: TGTGCCAGCAGCTTAGAGGGGGTTAGGTCCTACAATGAGCAGTTCTTC.

This clone was counted a single time. The chain uses TRBV7-3 and TRBJ2-3; 8 nucleotides agree with TRBD1. In germline, CDR1 is SGHTA, CDR2 FQGTGA. Trimming removed 5 bases from V and 0 bases from J; junction bases left unmatched: 7. The CDR3 runs to 16 residues. The CDR3 DNA sequence: TGTGCCAGCAGCCTGACAGGGGCTTCTAGCACAGATACGCAGTATTTT. Protein product: CASSLTGASSTDTQYF.